Shown below are 30 T cell receptor beta chains from a single sample sequenced in a study of long-term antiretroviral therapy in people with HIV. The authors ran the immunoSEQ assay, v3.0, at survey level. TCRdb's copy holds only in-frame clones and misses some; the assay was immunoSEQ multiplex PCR. The repertoire holds 15,000 to 20,000 clones, with about 91% as singletons. Sequencing used unsorted PBMCs, obtained approximately 2.3 years before starting antiretroviral therapy. The receptors were sampled from a woman in her 30s with HIV.

The chain couples TRBV10-3 to TRBJ2-3; maybe TRBD2 (6 bases). V was trimmed by 11 bases and J by 7 bases, leaving 19 bases between them. This CDR3 has 13 residues. CDR1 is ENHRY, CDR2 SYGVKD, per germline. CDR3 in amino acids: CAVNPGRAHTQYF. The CDR3 DNA reads as TGTGCCGTCAATCCCGGGAGAGCTCATACGCAGTATTTT.

This chain uses TRBV7-9 with TRBJ1-2; TRBD1 might be the D (5 bases). V was cut by 7 bases and J by 3 bases, with 15 bases left in between. This CDR3 region has 14 residues. Germline CDR1 reads SEHNR; CDR2 reads FQNEAQ (reference sequence). CDR3 residues: CASNSDRAYYGYTF. In DNA form, the CDR3 reads TGTGCCAGCAACTCCGACAGAGCCTACTATGGCTACACCTTC.

In this sample, this clone is medium-sized (0.01 to 0.1%). This rearrangement joins TRBV6-5 to TRBJ2-7; D is perhaps TRBD1 (5 bases). Germline V gene sequence: CDR1 MNHEY, CDR2 SVGAGI. This CDR3 comprises 13 residues. The V end lost 5 bases, the J end lost 4 bases, and 12 bases lay between the germline ends. The CDR3 region is CASSLQVGYEQYF. In DNA form, the CDR3 reads TGTGCCAGCAGTCTACAGGTTGGGTACGAGCAGTACTTC.

This clone has only one observation. The chain employs TRBV9 and TRBJ1-1, with TRBD1 as a possible D gene (5 bases). The V end was cut by 1 base, the J end by 7 bases, with 14 bases between. Germline V gene data show CDR1 as SGDLS and CDR2 as YYNGEE. The CDR3 spans 14 residues. As DNA, the CDR3 is TGTGCCAGCAGCGTATGGGCAGGGACGGGTGAAGCTTTCTTT. Residues: CASSVWAGTGEAFF. The full variable domain, in which reference TRBV9 and TRBJ1-1 provide the parts outside the CDR3, is DSGVTQTPKHLITATGQRVTLRCSPRSGDLSVYWYQQSLDQGLQFLIQYYNGEERAKGNILERFSAQQFPDLHSELNLSSLELGDSALYFCASSVWAGTGEAFFGQGTRLTVV.

This rearrangement joins TRBV28 to TRBJ2-2; perhaps TRBD2 as D (6 bases). CDR1 is MDHEN, CDR2 SYDVKM, per germline. This CDR3 contains 16 residues. Trimming cost V 7 bases and J 2 bases, with 17 bases left between them. The CDR3 bases are TGTGCCAGCACCGGAGTCGGGCGGGGCAACACCGGGGAGCTGTTTTTT. Protein: CASTGVGRGNTGELFF. The whole variable domain, remainder taken from reference TRBV28 and TRBJ2-2, is DVKVTQSSRYLVKRTGEKVFLECVQDMDHENMFWYRQDPGLGLRLIYFSYDVKMKEKGDIPEGYSVSREKKERFSLILESASTNQTSMYLCASTGVGRGNTGELFFGEGSRLTVL.

The gene calls are TRBV9 and TRBJ1-2; 9 bases align to TRBD1. V lost 4 bases, J lost 6 bases, and 7 bases stayed unmatched. Germline CDR1 SGDLS, CDR2 YYNGEE. The CDR3 extends over 14 amino acids. The chain's CDR3 is CASSPQDRGDGYTF. The CDR3 DNA reads as TGTGCCAGCAGCCCTCAGGACAGGGGAGATGGCTACACCTTC.

This clone appeared once. The V gene is TRBV19, the J gene TRBJ2-7, with D possibly TRBD1 on 6 matching bases. The CDR3 loop spans 12 amino acids. The germline V gene has CDR1 LNHDA and CDR2 SQIVND (reference sequence). The V and J ends lost 5 bases and 3 bases respectively, with 8 bases between them. CDR3 sequence reads: CASSGTIYEQYF. For the CDR3, the DNA is TGTGCCAGTAGTGGGACAATCTACGAGCAGTACTTC. Drawing the rest from reference TRBV19 and TRBJ2-7, the complete variable domain is DGGITQSPKYLFRKEGQNVTLSCEQNLNHDAMYWYRQDPGQGLRLIYYSQIVNDFQKGDIAEGYSVSREKKESFPLTVTSAQKNPTAFYLCASSGTIYEQYFGPGTRLTVT.

The chain couples TRBV10-3 to TRBJ1-2; tentatively, D is TRBD1 (5 bases). V dropped 6 bases and J dropped 6 bases, with 17 bases sitting between them. The CDR3 has 14 amino acids. Germline-derived CDR1 and CDR2 are ENHRY and SYGVKD. CDR3 nucleotides: TGTGCCATCAGGGGGGGGACGGACTTGGATGGCTACACCTTC. Protein sequence: CAIRGGTDLDGYTF.

The rearrangement joins TRBV29-1 to TRBJ1-1; maybe TRBD1 (5 bases). Germline-derived CDR1 and CDR2 are SQVTM and ANQGSEA. Trimming took off 3 bases at V and 8 bases at J, with 13 bases between the two ends. CDR3 size: 12 residues. CDR3 amino acids: CSVDYSGAEAFF. The CDR3 coding sequence is TGCAGCGTTGATTATTCCGGGGCCGAAGCTTTCTTT.

The rearrangement links TRBV6-1 to TRBJ2-7; possibly TRBD1 for D (5 bases). The CDR3 loop spans 16 amino acids. Looked up from germline, CDR1 is MNHNS and CDR2 is SASEGT. V was pared by 1 base and J by 3 bases, with 16 bases between. The CDR3 loop reads CASSEGRGRVLYEQYF. As DNA, the CDR3 is TGTGCCAGCAGTGAAGGAAGGGGCAGGGTCCTCTACGAGCAGTACTTC.

This clone was found a few times. The chain employs TRBV5-6 and TRBJ1-2, with D unresolved. Trimming pared 0 bases from V and 3 bases from J, leaving 9 bases between. The germline V gene has CDR1 SGHDT and CDR2 YYEEEE. The CDR3 has 14 residues. CDR3 nucleotides: TGTGCCAGCAGCTTGGAACGTCTAGACTATGGCTACACCTTC. This sequence encodes CASSLERLDYGYTF.

Note on this clone: Other DNA sequences from this sample encode an identical CDR3 as well. Here the CDR3 reads CASSPAGDQPQHF. The CDR3 DNA sequence: TGCGCCAGCAGCCCGGCGGGTGATCAGCCCCAGCATTTT. The rearrangement joins TRBV5-1 to TRBJ1-5; no definite D call. Germline-derived CDR1 and CDR2 are SGHRS and YFSETQ. The CDR3 is 13 amino acids. V lost 4 bases to trimming and J lost 5 bases, with 10 bases between them.

This clone was detected once. The rearrangement links TRBV9 to TRBJ2-1, with TRBD2 matching 7 bases. The CDR3 runs to 16 residues. CDR1 SGDLS and CDR2 YYNGEE come from the germline V gene. V shed 4 bases and J 0 bases; nucleotides not matched to a gene: 7. In DNA, the CDR3 is TGTGCCAGCAGCACCTTAGCGGGTTCCTCCTACAATGAGCAGTTCTTC. Encoded protein: CASSTLAGSSYNEQFF. The entire variable domain, with the rest obtained from reference TRBV9 and TRBJ2-1, is as follows: DSGVTQTPKHLITATGQRVTLRCSPRSGDLSVYWYQQSLDQGLQFLIQYYNGEERAKGNILERFSAQQFPDLHSELNLSSLELGDSALYFCASSTLAGSSYNEQFFGPGTRLTVL.

The chain recombines TRBV18 with TRBJ1-3, with D possibly being TRBD1 (6 bases). The CDR3 covers 14 residues. V was cut by 3 bases and J by 4 bases, with 10 bases left in between. Germline loops: CDR1 KGHSH, CDR2 LQKENI. The CDR3 sequence: CASSPQQGGNTIYF. The CDR3 coding sequence is TGTGCCAGCTCACCTCAACAGGGCGGAAACACCATATATTTT.

The chain has TRBV7-9 and TRBJ2-1; the D is unclear. V dropped 0 bases and J dropped 8 bases, with 23 bases sitting between them. Germline lookup yields CDR1 SEHNR and CDR2 FQNEAQ (reference sequence). The CDR3 length is 18 residues. CDR3: CASSLALTVFGPGDEQFF. The CDR3 bases are TGTGCCAGCAGCTTAGCGCTAACGGTATTCGGACCTGGCGATGAGCAGTTCTTC.

This chain uses TRBV7-2 with TRBJ2-3; 8 bases are a match to TRBD2. The CDR3 runs to 15 residues. J lost 1 base, V lost 6 bases, and 6 bases had no gene match. The V gene's germline CDR1 is SGHTA and CDR2 FQGNSA. This CDR3 is CASSSPTSGTDTQYF. The CDR3 DNA follows: TGTGCCAGCAGTTCCCCGACTAGCGGCACAGATACGCAGTATTTT. Variable domain in full (rest from reference TRBV7-2 and TRBJ2-3): GAGVSQSPSNKVTEKGKDVELRCDPISGHTALYWYRQSLGQGLEFLIYFQGNSAPDKSGLPSDRFSAERTGGSVSTLTIQRTQQEDSAVYLCASSSPTSGTDTQYFGPGTRLTVL.

The count of this clone is one. The chain links TRBV7-8 to TRBJ2-2; perhaps TRBD2 as D (6 bases). V lost 5 bases and J 0 bases, leaving 16 bases between the germline ends. The CDR3 covers 17 residues. Germline-derived CDR1 and CDR2 are SGHVS and FQNEAQ. The CDR3 sequence is CASSPRLAAANTGELFF. CDR3 nucleotide sequence: TGTGCCAGCAGCCCAAGATTAGCGGCAGCGAACACCGGGGAGCTGTTTTTT.

This sequence joins TRBV7-4 and TRBJ1-6; 12 positions match TRBD1. V was clipped by 9 bases and J by 10 bases; unmatched bases: 19. The CDR3 spans 18 residues. The germline V gene encodes CDR1 SGHVT and CDR2 SQSDAQ. The CDR3 spells CARSTRDRGLNTGSPLHF. CDR3 coding DNA: TGTGCCAGGTCGACCCGGGACAGGGGGCTCAATACCGGGTCACCCCTCCACTTT.

The chain has TRBV7-2 and TRBJ1-1, with D possibly TRBD1 on 5 matching bases. V lost 1 base, J lost 11 bases, and 11 bases lay in between. CDR1 is SGHTA, CDR2 FQGNSA, per germline. The CDR3 sequence is 12 residues long. CDR3 amino acids: CASSLESEGAFF. The CDR3 DNA sequence: TGTGCCAGCAGCTTAGAATCCGAGGGGGCTTTCTTT. Based on the CDR3 plus reference TRBV7-2 and TRBJ1-1, the full variable domain is GAGVSQSPSNKVTEKGKDVELRCDPISGHTALYWYRQSLGQGLEFLIYFQGNSAPDKSGLPSDRFSAERTGGSVSTLTIQRTQQEDSAVYLCASSLESEGAFFGQGTRLTVV.

CDR3 residues: CASSLEGQGAYEQYF. In DNA, the CDR3 is TGCGCCAGCAGCTTGGAGGGACAGGGGGCCTACGAGCAGTACTTC. The rearrangement links TRBV5-1 to TRBJ2-7; TRBD1 matches 11 bases. Germline V CDR1 and CDR2: SGHRS, YFSETQ. This CDR3 spans 15 amino acids. Trimming took 0 bases from V and 2 from J; bases not matched to a gene: 1.

This chain connects TRBV19 to TRBJ2-7; TRBD1 is a possible D gene (5 bases). The CDR3 has 13 amino acids. Germline V gene sequence: CDR1 LNHDA, CDR2 SQIVND (reference sequence). Trimming pared 6 bases from V and 7 bases from J, leaving 16 bases between. Here the CDR3 reads CASSPGIYGEQYF. The CDR3 DNA sequence: TGTGCCAGTAGCCCAGGGATCTACGGGGAGCAGTACTTC.

The chain links TRBV13 to TRBJ2-7; D is possibly TRBD2 (6 bases). This CDR3 spans 15 amino acids. Germline CDR1 is PRHDT and CDR2 is FYEKMQ (reference sequence). V was shortened by 5 bases and J by 0 bases, with 14 bases between the two germline ends. The CDR3 protein is CASSQRAGSSYEQYF. DNA for the CDR3: TGTGCCAGCAGCCAGCGGGCGGGGAGCTCCTACGAGCAGTACTTC.

The V call is TRBV7-8, the J call TRBJ2-3; 9 bases align to TRBD2. The CDR3 runs to 14 residues. Germline CDR1 SGHVS, CDR2 FQNEAQ. Trimming at V came to 5 bases and at J to 2 bases, leaving 2 bases not matched to a gene. The CDR3: CASSPSGNTDTQYF. In DNA, the CDR3 is TGTGCCAGCAGCCCTAGCGGGAACACAGATACGCAGTATTTT. Supplemented by reference TRBV7-8 and TRBJ2-3, the full variable domain reads GAGVSQSPRYKVAKRGQDVALRCDPISGHVSLFWYQQALGQGPEFLTYFQNEAQLDKSGLPSDRFFAERPEGSVSTLKIQRTQQEDSAVYLCASSPSGNTDTQYFGPGTRLTVL.

The chain is built from TRBV11-2 and TRBJ2-1; no clear D. Trimming cost V 3 bases and J 8 bases, with 8 bases left between them. This CDR3 has 12 amino acids. Germline V gives CDR1 SGHAT, CDR2 FQNNGV. The CDR3 sequence is CASSLVGDEQFF. The CDR3 DNA reads as TGTGCCAGCAGCTTGGTAGGAGATGAGCAGTTCTTC.

The sample holds one count of this clone. This chain connects TRBV2 to TRBJ1-2, with TRBD1 as a possible D gene (5 bases). There are 12 residues in the CDR3. CDR1 SNHLY and CDR2 FYNNEI come from the germline V gene. V lost 9 bases and J 2 bases, leaving 10 bases between the germline ends. DNA for the CDR3: TGTGCCAGACCGACAGTCAACTATGGCTACACCTTC. Amino acids: CARPTVNYGYTF. The full variable domain, rest sourced from reference TRBV2 and TRBJ1-2, is EPEVTQTPSHQVTQMGQEVILRCVPISNHLYFYWYRQILGQKVEFLVSFYNNEISEKSEIFDDQFSVERPDGSNFTLKIRSTKLEDSAMYFCARPTVNYGYTFGSGTRLTVV.

This rearrangement joins TRBV7-2 to TRBJ2-7; D uncertain. The CDR3 contains 15 residues. CDR1 SGHTA and CDR2 FQGNSA come from the germline V gene. V lost 5 bases and J 3 bases, leaving 17 bases between the germline ends. CDR3 DNA sequence: TGTGCCAGCAGCCCCGACATGGTTTCAGGCTACGAGCAGTACTTC. It is translated as CASSPDMVSGYEQYF. Full variable domain (outside the CDR3, taken from reference TRBV7-2 and TRBJ2-7): GAGVSQSPSNKVTEKGKDVELRCDPISGHTALYWYRQSLGQGLEFLIYFQGNSAPDKSGLPSDRFSAERTGGSVSTLTIQRTQQEDSAVYLCASSPDMVSGYEQYFGPGTRLTVT.

This chain connects TRBV10-3 to TRBJ1-1; 9 positions agree with TRBD1. Germline assignment: CDR1 ENHRY and CDR2 SYGVKD. J gave up 4 bases and V 5 bases, and 5 bases lay outside the gene matches. The CDR3 extends over 14 amino acids. The CDR3 protein is CAISLGQGGTEAFF. The CDR3 DNA reads TGTGCCATCAGTCTGGGACAGGGAGGCACTGAAGCTTTCTTT.

In this sample, this clone turned up once. The chain couples TRBV4-3 to TRBJ2-7; TRBD1 aligns across 7 bases. This CDR3 comprises 16 residues. The trim removed 5 bases at V and 4 bases at J, leaving 14 bases unmatched. Germline lookup yields CDR1 LGHNA and CDR2 YSLEER. The CDR3 nucleotides read TGCGCCAGCAGCTTTTCCTCAACAGGGGAACGATACGAGCAGTACTTC. The encoded protein is CASSFSSTGERYEQYF.

This chain uses TRBV19 with TRBJ1-1; D is ambiguous. The CDR3 is 11 amino acids. Germline V gives CDR1 LNHDA, CDR2 SQIVND (reference sequence). V shed 7 bases and J shed 3 bases, with 6 bases lying between them. This CDR3 is CASIMYTEAFF. CDR3 coding DNA: TGTGCCAGTATAATGTACACTGAAGCTTTCTTT. The full variable domain, with the rest looked up from reference TRBV19 and TRBJ1-1, is DGGITQSPKYLFRKEGQNVTLSCEQNLNHDAMYWYRQDPGQGLRLIYYSQIVNDFQKGDIAEGYSVSREKKESFPLTVTSAQKNPTAFYLCASIMYTEAFFGQGTRLTVV.

The J gene is TRBJ2-3, the V gene TRBV5-1, with a possible D match to TRBD2 (6 bases). The CDR3 runs 13 residues. V was trimmed by 1 base and J by 6 bases, leaving 9 bases between them. The germline CDR1 and CDR2 sequences are SGHRS and YFSETQ. The CDR3 sequence is CASSLTSMDTQYF. CDR3 sequence (DNA): TGCGCCAGCAGCTTGACTAGCATGGATACGCAGTATTTT.